The 21 T cell receptor beta chains below all came from one sample that was sequenced in a study of beta chain features in type 1 diabetes. Expressed TCRB transcripts were sequenced, since all the RNA that had been isolated was reverse transcribed. Sequencing was performed with immunoSEQ multiplex PCR; in TCRdb, only in-frame clones are kept and a portion is missing. The sample has hundreds of thousands of clones, about 16% seen once. Sequencing was carried out using naive CD4+ T cells from blood. The receptor source for this set is a man between 18 and 35 years old in good health.

This clone was counted between two and nine times. The CDR3 DNA reads TGTGCCAGCAGGAAGGGACAGGCTAATGAAAAACTGTTTTTT. Its protein is CASRKGQANEKLFF. The gene calls are TRBV6-6 and TRBJ1-4; 8 bases line up with TRBD1. The CDR3 extends over 14 amino acids. Germline V CDR1 and CDR2: MNHNY, SVGAGI (reference sequence). The ends lost 6 bases at V and 3 bases at J; junction bases unmatched: 3.

This clone has a single count. V usage is TRBV5-6 and J usage is TRBJ1-5; 7 bases match TRBD1. Losses at the gene ends were 2 bases for V and 4 bases for J; bases not matched to a gene: 3. The CDR3 sequence is 14 residues long. CDR1 and CDR2 from the germline V gene are SGHDT and YYEEEE. The CDR3 nucleotides read TGTGCCAGCAGCTTAAGGGGGCGGAATCAGCCCCAGCATTTT. It yields the protein CASSLRGRNQPQHF. Looking up the rest from reference TRBV5-6 and TRBJ1-5 gives the full variable domain: DAGVTQSPTHLIKTRGQQVTLRCSPKSGHDTVSWYQQALGQGPQFIFQYYEEEERQRGNFPDRFSGHQFPNYSSELNVNALLLGDSALYLCASSLRGRNQPQHFGDGTRLSIL.

This clone was seen only a few times. The chain has TRBV20-1 and TRBJ1-1, with D unclear. The CDR3 is made up of 10 amino acids. Trimming left V 5 bases short and J 3 bases short, with 4 bases between. The germline V gene encodes CDR1 DFQATT and CDR2 SNEGSKA (reference sequence). The CDR3 DNA follows: TGCAGTGCTGCAGACACTGAAGCTTTCTTT. Protein sequence: CSAADTEAFF.

This clone was observed a few times. This chain uses TRBV16 with TRBJ2-7; TRBD1 agrees at 11 bases. The V gene end was trimmed by 4 bases and the J gene end by 4 bases; junction bases not matched to a gene: 9. The germline V gene has CDR1 KGHSY and CDR2 FQNENV. The CDR3 loop spans 16 amino acids. The CDR3 region has the DNA TGTGCCAGCAGCCCGCCGGGACAGGGGGGTAGATACGAGCAGTACTTC. Translating it yields CASSPPGQGGRYEQYF.

The sample holds a few counts of this clone. The chain combines TRBV27 with TRBJ1-1; D is unclear. Trimming removed 6 bases from V and 3 bases from J, with 17 bases in between. The CDR3 totals 15 residues. Germline V lookup: CDR1 MNHEY, CDR2 SMNVEV (reference sequence). CDR3 sequence (DNA): TGTGCCAGCAGCCGATCCCAAGTGTGGGACACTGAAGCTTTCTTT. Translating gives CASSRSQVWDTEAFF.

The J gene is TRBJ1-1, the V gene TRBV7-8; no firm D call. This CDR3 contains 14 residues. The germline CDR1 and CDR2 sequences are SGHVS and FQNEAQ. V dropped 4 bases and J dropped 4 bases, with 13 bases sitting between them. This CDR3 reads CASSSGPARTEAFF. CDR3 DNA: TGTGCCAGCAGCTCCGGCCCGGCCCGCACTGAAGCTTTCTTT.

The chain has TRBV30 and TRBJ1-5; no reliable D call. CDR3 size: 13 residues. Germline lookup yields CDR1 GTSNPN and CDR2 SVGIG (reference sequence). V was cut by 0 bases and J by 6 bases, with 9 bases left in between. CDR3 sequence (DNA): TGTGCCTGGAGTGTAATGGAAGGTCAGCCCCAGCATTTT. It codes for CAWSVMEGQPQHF.

This clone was counted only a few times. V usage is TRBV18 and J usage is TRBJ2-1; 13 positions match TRBD2. CDR3 length: 16 residues. Per the germline V gene, CDR1 is KGHSH and CDR2 is LQKENI. Trimming took 6 bases from V and 7 from J; bases not matched to a gene: 9. The CDR3, as DNA: TGTGCCAGCTCGACCATACTAGCGGGAGGGTTAAATGAGCAGTTCTTC. It codes for CASSTILAGGLNEQFF. Looking up the rest from reference TRBV18 and TRBJ2-1 gives the full variable domain: NAGVMQNPRHLVRRRGQEARLRCSPMKGHSHVYWYRQLPEEGLKFMVYLQKENIIDESGMPKERFSAEFPKEGPSILRIQQVVRGDSAAYFCASSTILAGGLNEQFFGPGTRLTVL.

This clone was detected a few times. CDR3 coding DNA: TGTGCCAGCACTATCACAGATACGCAGTATTTT. This encodes CASTITDTQYF. The rearrangement joins TRBV7-2 to TRBJ2-3; D is ambiguous. The V gene lost 7 bases and the J gene lost 2 bases, with 4 bases spanning the gap. Germline V gene lookup returns CDR1 SGHTA and CDR2 FQGNSA. CDR3 size: 11 residues.

The sample holds a few counts of this clone. The chain recombines TRBV5-1 with TRBJ1-2; D call uncertain. The ends were cut back, 3 bases at V and 0 bases at J, with 15 bases in the middle. The CDR3 sequence is 16 residues long. Per the germline V gene, CDR1 is SGHRS and CDR2 is YFSETQ. The CDR3 here is CASSSRPLQTNYGYTF. Here the CDR3 DNA reads TGCGCCAGCAGCTCTAGGCCCCTACAGACTAACTATGGCTACACCTTC. The whole variable domain, filled in from reference TRBV5-1 and TRBJ1-2, reads KAGVTQTPRYLIKTRGQQVTLSCSPISGHRSVSWYQQTPGQGLQFLFEYFSETQRNKGNFPGRFSGRQFSNSRSEMNVSTLELGDSALYLCASSSRPLQTNYGYTFGSGTRLTVV.

V is TRBV25-1 and J is TRBJ2-7, with 9 bases fitting TRBD1. Trimming at V came to 3 bases and at J to 5 bases, leaving 17 bases not matched to a gene. This CDR3 region has 18 residues. Germline values: CDR1 MGHDK, CDR2 SYGVNS. For the CDR3, the DNA is TGTGCCAGCAGTGATTCAGGGGCAAGGACAGGGGTGAGCAACGAGCAGTACTTC. It is translated as CASSDSGARTGVSNEQYF.

V is TRBV7-9 and J is TRBJ2-1; 9 nucleotides align to TRBD2. Trimming at V came to 4 bases and at J to 5 bases, leaving 3 bases not matched to a gene. Per germline, CDR1 SEHNR and CDR2 FQNEAQ (reference sequence). This CDR3 has 14 amino acids. DNA for the CDR3: TGTGCCAGCAGCTCGCTAGCGGGACACAATGAGCAGTTCTTC. It codes for CASSSLAGHNEQFF.

The chain combines TRBV25-1 with TRBJ1-1; 8 bases match TRBD1. The CDR3 is 14 amino acids. Trimming at V came to 2 bases and at J to 10 bases, leaving 9 bases not matched to a gene. The germline V gene encodes CDR1 MGHDK and CDR2 SYGVNS. The CDR3 nucleotides are TGTGCCAGCAGTGAACCCCGGACAGGGTTGGTAGCTTTCTTT. As protein: CASSEPRTGLVAFF.

This clone was detected a few times. The chain employs TRBV25-1 and TRBJ2-6; D is perhaps TRBD2 (6 bases). The CDR3 contains 15 residues. CDR1 is MGHDK, CDR2 SYGVNS, per germline. V lost 6 bases to trimming and J lost 2 bases, with 11 bases between them. The CDR3 protein is CASRAGGPGANVLTF. The CDR3 DNA reads TGTGCCAGCAGGGCCGGGGGTCCTGGGGCCAACGTCCTGACTTTC.

This clone was detected only once. This sequence joins TRBV11-2 and TRBJ2-7, with D possibly TRBD2 on 6 matching bases. Germline assignment: CDR1 SGHAT and CDR2 FQNNGV. The CDR3 length is 13 residues. V was clipped by 3 bases and J by 2 bases, with 8 bases between them. The CDR3 is CASSFGLTYEQYF. The CDR3 DNA sequence: TGTGCCAGCAGCTTCGGACTAACCTACGAGCAGTACTTC.

A few counts support this clone. The chain uses TRBV7-2 and TRBJ1-5, with D perhaps TRBD1 (6 bases). V was cut by 0 bases and J by 0 bases, with 12 bases left in between. The CDR3 has 17 amino acids. Per the germline V gene, CDR1 is SGHTA and CDR2 is FQGNSA. The CDR3 spells CASSLAGGQLSNQPQHF. In nucleotides, the CDR3 is TGTGCCAGCAGCTTAGCGGGGGGGCAGCTTAGCAATCAGCCCCAGCATTTT.

The chain has TRBV6-5 and TRBJ2-1; 7 nucleotides agree with TRBD1. Germline CDR1 MNHEY, CDR2 SVGAGI. The CDR3 has 13 residues. Losses at the gene ends were 8 bases for V and 9 bases for J; bases not matched to a gene: 10. DNA of the CDR3: TGTGCCAGCCGAAGACAGGGATATGGTGAGCAGTTCTTC. It yields the protein CASRRQGYGEQFF.

This clone has only a few counts. The CDR3 loop reads CASTPPPADGNEQFF. As DNA, the CDR3 is TGTGCCAGCACCCCACCGCCAGCGGATGGGAATGAGCAGTTCTTC. The chain joins TRBV28 to TRBJ2-1; TRBD2 is a possible D gene (5 bases). CDR3 size: 15 residues. CDR1 MDHEN and CDR2 SYDVKM come from the germline V gene. Trimming removed 7 bases from V and 7 bases from J, with 20 bases in between.

This chain joins TRBV6-5 and TRBJ1-1; D may be TRBD1 (5 bases). The CDR3 totals 15 residues. The V end lost 6 bases, the J end lost 1 base, and 15 bases lay between the germline ends. Germline loops: CDR1 MNHEY, CDR2 SVGAGI. CDR3 sequence reads: CASSRQQSTNTEAFF. CDR3 DNA: TGTGCCAGCAGCCGACAGCAAAGCACGAACACTGAAGCTTTCTTT.

This clone came up a few times. V usage is TRBV18 and J usage is TRBJ2-1; 9 bases map to TRBD2. This CDR3 is built from 16 residues. V lost 6 bases and J lost 9; bases outside the gene matches: 15. CDR1 is KGHSH and CDR2 is LQKENI in the germline V gene. CDR3 in amino acids: CASSPERRGGLTEQFF. CDR3 nucleotides: TGTGCCAGCTCCCCAGAGAGGCGGGGGGGCCTTACTGAGCAGTTCTTC.

This clone occurred many times. This chain connects TRBV25-1 to TRBJ1-6; D is unclear. CDR1 MGHDK and CDR2 SYGVNS come from the germline V gene. The CDR3 is 13 residues long. V was cut by 4 bases and J by 5 bases, with 6 bases left in between. The CDR3 bases are TGTGCCAGCAGTGGGCCGAATAATTCACCCCTCCACTTT. Protein sequence: CASSGPNNSPLHF.